A selection of T cell receptor beta chains follows, all from one sample in a study of blood T cell repertoires in COVID-19. Profiled with immunoSEQ multiplex PCR; TCRdb holds only in-frame clones, not every one. The sample has 250,000 to 300,000 clones, 75% to 90% seen once. Source material: peripheral blood. The source is a man between 25 and 39 years old with active or convalescent COVID-19. CDR3s include the opening cysteine and the closing phenylalanine or tryptophan. A D gene is named only where the DNA matches it firmly. Where a row states a size, it is once, few, many or the class of an expanded clone; other rows omit it.

d_call j_call clone_size v_call cdr3_nt cdr3_aa
TRBD2 TRBJ2-3 . TRBV7-3 TGTGCCAGCAGCTTAAGGGCTAGCGGGAAGTCAGATACGCAGTATTTT CASSLRASGKSDTQYF
. TRBJ1-2 . TRBV6-1 TGTGCCAGCAGTGAAGAGTTCCAGGGCTATGGCTACACCTTC CASSEEFQGYGYTF
. TRBJ1-2 . TRBV6-5 TGTGCCAGCAGCACCGGTCGGGGCGGAGGGTATGGCTACACCTTC CASSTGRGGGYGYTF
TRBD1 TRBJ2-5 few TRBV12-3/TRBV12-4 TGTGCCAGCCGAGGGGGCGAAGAGACCCAGTACTTC CASRGGEETQYF
. TRBJ2-5 . TRBV18 TGTGCCAGCTCGAAGATTACAAAAGAGACCCAGTACTTC CASSKITKETQYF
. TRBJ2-1 . TRBV7-3 TGTGCCAGCAGCGAACAGGGAGTTCATGAGCAGTTCTTC CASSEQGVHEQFF
. TRBJ2-1 . TRBV7-3 TGTGCCAGCAGCTTAAGTAGCGTCCATGAGCAGTTCTTC CASSLSSVHEQFF
TRBD1 TRBJ1-1 . TRBV6-5 TGTGCCAGCACTCGACAGGGGTATAACACTGAAGCTTTCTTT CASTRQGYNTEAFF
TRBD1 TRBJ2-7 . TRBV6-5 TGTGCCAGCAGTTCTCGGGACAGGGGATTGGCCGAGCAGTACTTC CASSSRDRGLAEQYF
. TRBJ2-3 once TRBV29-1 TGCAGCGTTGACGCGGGGATTACAAACACAGATACGCAGTATTTT CSVDAGITNTDTQYF
. TRBJ2-1 once TRBV5-6 TGTGCCAGCAGCTTGGCTGACAGAACGCGTCCGTTCTTC CASSLADRTRPFF
TRBD1 TRBJ2-2 . TRBV2 TGTGCCAGCAGTGCTACAGGGGGAGAAACCGGGGAGCTGTTTTTT CASSATGGETGELFF
. TRBJ2-2 . TRBV15 TGTGCCACCAGCAAAGAAACAGGGACGAGCGGGATGCACACCGGGGAGCTGTTTTTT CATSKETGTSGMHTGELFF
TRBD1 TRBJ2-7 . TRBV2 TGTGCCAGCAGCCCGGGACAGGGAGAATCGGGGCCCTACGAGCAGTACTTC CASSPGQGESGPYEQYF